The subject of this entry is one T cell receptor beta chain. The antigen is undetermined. The CDR3 contains 16 residues. Germline loops: CDR1 SEHNR, CDR2 FQNEAQ (reference sequence). Trimming stripped 1 base from V and 6 bases from J, with 19 bases between. Using a J-beta primer mix together with a sample-barcoded 5' primer, a second PCR was run for roughly 6 to 11 cycles. TCRdb fed the 5' RACE reads into MiXCR, producing one record per CDR3 protein. The table records over 500,000 distinct CDR3 sequences, 27% of them present only once. These data belong to a study of blood T cells in healthy people across ages. Background on the study: Researchers report that template switching captured about one barcoded beta molecule per two T cells.

Study-level points and caveats: Strongly correlated with naive T cell percentage was TCR beta diversity. There was no known CMV status for donors, so expanded clonotype changes were possibly confounded.

A further study also used this sample, focusing on T cells of mothers and their children.

The J gene is TRBJ2-7, the V gene TRBV7-9; tentative D call: TRBD2 (6 bases). The sample was blood. This receptor was obtained from a boy younger than 10 in good health. The CDR3 DNA sequence: TGTGCCAGCAGCTTAGTCGGGCGGGAAGGGTTGGGCGAGCAGTACTTC. It encodes CASSLVGREGLGEQYF.